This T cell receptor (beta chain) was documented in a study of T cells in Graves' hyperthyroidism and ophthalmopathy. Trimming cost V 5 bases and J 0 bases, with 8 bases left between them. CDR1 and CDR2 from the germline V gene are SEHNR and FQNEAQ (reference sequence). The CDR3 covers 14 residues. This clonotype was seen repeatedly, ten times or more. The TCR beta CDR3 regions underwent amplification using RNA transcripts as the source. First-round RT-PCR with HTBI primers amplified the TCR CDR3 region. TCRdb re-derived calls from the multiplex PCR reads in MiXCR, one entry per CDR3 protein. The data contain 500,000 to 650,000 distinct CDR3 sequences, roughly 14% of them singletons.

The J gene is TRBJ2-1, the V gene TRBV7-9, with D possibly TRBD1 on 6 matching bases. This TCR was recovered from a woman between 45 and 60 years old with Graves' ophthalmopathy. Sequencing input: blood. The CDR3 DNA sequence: TGTGCCAGCAGCCGAGGGGGCTCCTACAATGAGCAGTTCTTC. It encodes CASSRGGSYNEQFF.